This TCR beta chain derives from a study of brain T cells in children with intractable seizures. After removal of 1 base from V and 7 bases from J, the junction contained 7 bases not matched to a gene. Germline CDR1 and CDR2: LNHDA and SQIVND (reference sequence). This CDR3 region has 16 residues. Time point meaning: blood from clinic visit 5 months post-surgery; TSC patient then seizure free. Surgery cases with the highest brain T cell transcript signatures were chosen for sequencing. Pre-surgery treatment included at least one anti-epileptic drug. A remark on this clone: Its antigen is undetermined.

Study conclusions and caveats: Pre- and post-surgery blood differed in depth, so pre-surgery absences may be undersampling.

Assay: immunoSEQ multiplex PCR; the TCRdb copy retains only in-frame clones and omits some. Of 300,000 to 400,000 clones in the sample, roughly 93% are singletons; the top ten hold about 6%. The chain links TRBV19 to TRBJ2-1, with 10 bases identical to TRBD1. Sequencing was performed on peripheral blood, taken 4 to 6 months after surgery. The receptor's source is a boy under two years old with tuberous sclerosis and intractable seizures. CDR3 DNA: TGTGCCAGTAGTATAGGCGGACAGGGGGTCCGTAATGAGCAGTTCTTC. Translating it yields CASSIGGQGVRNEQFF.